The entry that follows covers one T cell receptor (beta chain) sequence. Its antigen is currently not known. No base-level quality is on record; no much larger clone is a single base apart. The germline V gene supplies CDR1 SGDLS and CDR2 YYNGEE. Including the terminal cysteine and phenylalanine, the CDR3 comprises 14 residues. Only the CDR3 DNA stays, 42 bases, in frame from base 1. Germline trimming: 4 bases from V, 7 bases from J; junction bases outside gene matches: 8. The data are from a study of technical replicates of blood from a few donors (dated 2017 in TCRdb). The method behind the library was the immunoSEQ multiplex PCR assay. Held by TCRdb, this immuneACCESS table contains in-frame sequences only and omits some clones. Under half of the omission traces to an unresolved V gene where checked; the cause of the rest is unknown. For this sample the table gives approximately 79,000 clones, of which nearly 95% were detected only once. The biggest ten clones account for about 0.4% of the sample.

The sequenced material came from T cells isolated from PBMCs. The TCR sequence derives from a human donor in good health. Here the chain combines TRBV9 and TRBJ2-7; 10 central nucleotides agree with TRBD2. The CDR3 region: CASSPAGGPKEQYF. In nucleotides, the sequence is TGTGCCAGCAGCCCAGCGGGAGGGCCCAAAGAGCAGTACTTC.